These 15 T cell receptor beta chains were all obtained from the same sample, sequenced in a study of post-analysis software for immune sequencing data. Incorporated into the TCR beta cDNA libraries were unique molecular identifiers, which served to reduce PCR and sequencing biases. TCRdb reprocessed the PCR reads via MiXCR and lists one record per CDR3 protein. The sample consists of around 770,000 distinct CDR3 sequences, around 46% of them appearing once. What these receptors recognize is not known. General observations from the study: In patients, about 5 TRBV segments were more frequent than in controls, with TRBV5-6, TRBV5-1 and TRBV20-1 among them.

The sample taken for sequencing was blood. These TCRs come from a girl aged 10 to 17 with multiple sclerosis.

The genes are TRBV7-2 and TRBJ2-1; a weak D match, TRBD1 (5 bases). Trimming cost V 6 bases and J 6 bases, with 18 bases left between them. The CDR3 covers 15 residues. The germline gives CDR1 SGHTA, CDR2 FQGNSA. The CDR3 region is CASSPDGRGFNEQFF. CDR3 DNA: TGTGCCAGCAGTCCGGACGGAAGGGGTTTCAATGAGCAGTTCTTC.

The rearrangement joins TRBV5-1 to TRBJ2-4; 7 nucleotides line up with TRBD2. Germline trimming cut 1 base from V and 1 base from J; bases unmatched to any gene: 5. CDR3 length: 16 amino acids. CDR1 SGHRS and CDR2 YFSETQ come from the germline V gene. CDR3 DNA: TGCGCCAGCAGCTTGAGCGGGGTGGTGGCCAAAAACATTCAGTACTTC. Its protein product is CASSLSGVVAKNIQYF.

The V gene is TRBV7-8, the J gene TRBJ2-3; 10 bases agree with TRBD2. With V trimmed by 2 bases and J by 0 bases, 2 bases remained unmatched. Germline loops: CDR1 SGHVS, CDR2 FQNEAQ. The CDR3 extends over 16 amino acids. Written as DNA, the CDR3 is TGTGCCAGCAGCTTACTAGCGGGAGTTAGCACAGATACGCAGTATTTT. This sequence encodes CASSLLAGVSTDTQYF.

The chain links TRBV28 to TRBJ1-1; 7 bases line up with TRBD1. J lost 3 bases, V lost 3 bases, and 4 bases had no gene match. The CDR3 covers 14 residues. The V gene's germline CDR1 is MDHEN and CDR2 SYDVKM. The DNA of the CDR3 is TGTGCCAGCAGTTTGCGACAGGGACACACTGAAGCTTTCTTT. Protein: CASSLRQGHTEAFF.

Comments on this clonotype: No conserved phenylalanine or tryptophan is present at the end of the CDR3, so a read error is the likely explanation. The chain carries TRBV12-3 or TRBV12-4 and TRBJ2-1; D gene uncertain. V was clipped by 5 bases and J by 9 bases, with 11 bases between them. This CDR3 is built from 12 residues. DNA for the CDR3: TGTGCCAGCAGTCCGAATTTAGGTGAGCAGTTCTAC. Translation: CASSPNLGEQFY.

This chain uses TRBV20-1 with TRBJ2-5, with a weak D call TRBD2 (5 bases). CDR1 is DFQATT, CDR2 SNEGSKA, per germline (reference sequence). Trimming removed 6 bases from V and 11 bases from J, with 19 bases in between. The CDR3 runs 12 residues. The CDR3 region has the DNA TGCAGTGCCCCCACTAGGAACAATGAGCAGTACTTC. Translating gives CSAPTRNNEQYF.

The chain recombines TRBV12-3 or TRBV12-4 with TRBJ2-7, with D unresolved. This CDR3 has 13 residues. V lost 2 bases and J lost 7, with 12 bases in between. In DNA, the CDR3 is TGTGCCAGCAGTTTATTCCTGGGGAAAGAGCAGTACTTC. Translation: CASSLFLGKEQYF.

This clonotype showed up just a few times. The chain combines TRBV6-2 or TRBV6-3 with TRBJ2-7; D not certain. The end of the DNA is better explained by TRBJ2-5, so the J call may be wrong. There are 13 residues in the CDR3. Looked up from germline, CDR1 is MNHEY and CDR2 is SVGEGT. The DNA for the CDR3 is TGTGCCGCAGACGGTGTATCACGAGAGACCCAGTACTTC. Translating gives CAADGVSRETQYF.

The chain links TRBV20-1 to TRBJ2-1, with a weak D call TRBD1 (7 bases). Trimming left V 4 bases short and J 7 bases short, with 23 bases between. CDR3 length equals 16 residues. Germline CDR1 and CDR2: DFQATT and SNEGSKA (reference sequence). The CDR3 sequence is CSATSFAGGGGNEQFF. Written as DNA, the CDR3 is TGCAGTGCTACCTCGTTCGCAGGGGGAGGTGGGAATGAGCAGTTCTTC.

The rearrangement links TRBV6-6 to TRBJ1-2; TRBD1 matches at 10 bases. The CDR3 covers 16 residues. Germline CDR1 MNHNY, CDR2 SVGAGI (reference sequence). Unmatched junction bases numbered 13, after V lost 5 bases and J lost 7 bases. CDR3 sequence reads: CASSQGGGTGDGGYTF. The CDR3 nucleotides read TGTGCCAGCAGTCAAGGGGGCGGGACAGGGGATGGTGGCTACACCTTC.

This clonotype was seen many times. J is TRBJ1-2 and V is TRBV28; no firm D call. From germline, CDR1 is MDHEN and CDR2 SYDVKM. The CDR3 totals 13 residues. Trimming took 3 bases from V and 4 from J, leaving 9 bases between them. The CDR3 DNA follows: TGTGCCAGCAGTTTTCGGGAGACCTATGGCTACACCTTC. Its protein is CASSFRETYGYTF.

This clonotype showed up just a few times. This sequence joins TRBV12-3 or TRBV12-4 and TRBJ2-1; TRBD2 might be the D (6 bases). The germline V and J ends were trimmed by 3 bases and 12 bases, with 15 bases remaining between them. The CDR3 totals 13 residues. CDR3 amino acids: CASSFPPPGVQFF. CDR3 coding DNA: TGTGCCAGCAGTTTCCCCCCCCCGGGGGTGCAGTTCTTC.

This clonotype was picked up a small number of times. DNA for the CDR3: TGTGCCAGCAGCTTAGGGGGCAGACCGAACACTGAAGCTTTCTTT. Protein sequence: CASSLGGRPNTEAFF. The chain uses TRBV11-3 and TRBJ1-1; D is perhaps TRBD1 (5 bases). The V gene lost 1 base and the J gene lost 1 base, with 10 bases spanning the gap. In germline, CDR1 is SGHNT, CDR2 YENEEA. The CDR3 covers 15 residues.

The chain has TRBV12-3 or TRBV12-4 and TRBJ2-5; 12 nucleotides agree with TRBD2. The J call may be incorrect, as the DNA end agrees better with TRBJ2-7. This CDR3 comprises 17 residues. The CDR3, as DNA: TGTGCCAGCAGTCCCCGGACTAGCGGGATTACAAGGGGCGAGCAGTACTTC. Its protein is CASSPRTSGITRGEQYF.

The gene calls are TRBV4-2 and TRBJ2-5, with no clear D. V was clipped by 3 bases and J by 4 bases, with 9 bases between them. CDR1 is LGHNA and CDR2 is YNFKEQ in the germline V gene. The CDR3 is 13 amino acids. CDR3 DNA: TGTGCCAGCAGCCAGCGACCCGGAGAGACCCAGTACTTC. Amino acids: CASSQRPGETQYF.